Listed below are T cell receptor beta chains from one sample, sequenced in a study of shared clonotypes between healthy human individuals. Sequencing used immunoSEQ multiplex PCR; TCRdb keeps in-frame clones, though not all of them. Counted here are around 2,100,000 clones, approximately 95% occurring once; the ten biggest clones make up less than 1.5%. Source material: naive CD8+ T cells sorted from blood. These receptors were obtained from a man aged 18 to 30 in good health. Each CDR3 is given with its conserved first and last residue. D genes are given only for firm matches. Some rows have no size entry. The others give once, few or many, or a class for an expanded clone.

CDR3aa,CDR3nt,v_gene,d_gene,j_gene,abundance
CASRDSYEQYF,TGTGCCAGCCGGGACAGCTACGAGCAGTACTTC,TRBV6-5,TRBD1,TRBJ2-7,-
CASSNSVTGVLTNEQFF,TGTGCCAGCAGCAACTCTGTGACAGGGGTGCTTACCAATGAGCAGTTCTTC,TRBV21-1,-,TRBJ2-1,-
CASSLVAGARVEQYF,TGTGCCAGCAGCTTAGTCGCAGGAGCTAGAGTGGAGCAGTACTTC,TRBV7-6,-,TRBJ2-7,-
CAWSPGGYEQYF,TGTGCCTGGTCCCCTGGGGGCTACGAGCAGTACTTC,TRBV30,-,TRBJ2-7,-
CASSLTGIGETQYF,TGTGCCAGCAGTCTAACAGGGATTGGCGAGACCCAGTACTTC,TRBV6-6,-,TRBJ2-5,-
CASSLDRYQETQYF,TGTGCCAGCAGCTTGGACAGATACCAAGAGACCCAGTACTTC,TRBV7-9,-,TRBJ2-5,-
CASSLGAGGSYEQYF,TGTGCCAGCAGCTTGGGAGCGGGAGGGTCCTACGAGCAGTACTTC,TRBV5-4,TRBD2,TRBJ2-7,-
CASSLDLVGGNTEAFF,TGCGCCAGCAGCTTGGACCTGGTCGGGGGGAACACTGAAGCTTTCTTT,TRBV5-1,-,TRBJ1-1,-
CASSLLREQYF,TGTGCCAGCAGCTTACTACGGGAGCAGTACTTC,TRBV13,-,TRBJ2-7,once
CASSNGQGYEQYF,TGTGCCAGTTCTAACGGACAGGGTTACGAGCAGTACTTC,TRBV9,TRBD1,TRBJ2-7,once
CASSYTRDRHYEQYF,TGTGCCAGCAGCTACACCCGGGACAGACACTACGAGCAGTACTTC,TRBV28,TRBD1,TRBJ2-7,-
CASSLWVDTEAFF,TGTGCCAGCAGCTTGTGGGTAGATACTGAAGCTTTCTTT,TRBV5-4,-,TRBJ1-1,-
CATSRDSPASYEQYF,TGTGCCACCAGCAGAGATTCGCCAGCCTCCTACGAGCAGTACTTC,TRBV15,-,TRBJ2-7,-
CASSRFSYNEQFF,TGTGCCAGCAGTAGATTCTCCTACAATGAGCAGTTCTTC,TRBV9,-,TRBJ2-1,-
CASSLGLLQGSSYEQYF,TGTGCCAGCAGCTTAGGACTTTTACAGGGAAGCTCCTACGAGCAGTACTTC,TRBV13,-,TRBJ2-7,-
CASSLVLQQETQYF,TGTGCCAGCAGCTTAGTATTGCAGCAAGAGACCCAGTACTTC,TRBV11-2,-,TRBJ2-5,-
CASTLGAGENNEQFF,TGTGCCAGCACCCTTGGGGCAGGGGAAAACAATGAGCAGTTCTTC,TRBV11-2,-,TRBJ2-1,-
CASIYQDSLNTEAFF,TGTGCCAGCATCTACCAGGACAGTTTGAACACTGAAGCTTTCTTT,TRBV27,-,TRBJ1-1,-
CASSLWGLGQETQYF,TGTGCCAGCAGTTTATGGGGGCTAGGGCAAGAGACCCAGTACTTC,TRBV27,-,TRBJ2-5,-
CASSEIQVPLDGYTF,TGCGCCAGCAGTGAAATTCAAGTTCCCCTCGATGGCTACACCTTC,TRBV10-2,-,TRBJ1-2,-
CASSLAGGLTYEQYF,TGTGCCAGCAGCTTGGCGGGGGGGCTCACCTACGAGCAGTACTTC,TRBV5-6,TRBD2,TRBJ2-7,-
CASSWTGGTGELFF,TGTGCCAGCAGTTGGACAGGGGGCACCGGGGAGCTGTTTTTT,TRBV6-6,TRBD1,TRBJ2-2,-
CSAEVNTEAFF,TGCAGTGCCGAGGTGAACACTGAAGCTTTCTTT,TRBV20-1,-,TRBJ1-1,few
CASSQVTTGGGTEAFF,TGCGCCAGCAGCCAAGTGACGACAGGGGGCGGCACTGAAGCTTTCTTT,TRBV4-1,TRBD1,TRBJ1-1,few
CASSDREDPSTNEKLFF,TGTGCCAGCAGTGACAGGGAAGACCCTTCGACTAATGAAAAACTGTTTTTT,TRBV2,-,TRBJ1-4,-
CASSASLQETQYF,TGTGCCAGCAGCGCCTCTCTCCAAGAGACCCAGTACTTC,TRBV9,-,TRBJ2-5,-
CASSLSGTGFEQYF,TGTGCCAGCAGCTTGTCCGGGACAGGGTTCGAGCAGTACTTC,TRBV5-4,TRBD1,TRBJ2-7,few
CASSADRGYYNEQFF,TGTGCCAGCAGTGCCGACAGGGGATATTACAATGAGCAGTTCTTC,TRBV6-1,TRBD1,TRBJ2-1,-
CASSLSGNNSPLHF,TGTGCCAGCAGTTTATCGGGGAACAATTCACCCCTCCACTTT,TRBV28,-,TRBJ1-6,-
CASSLSETDFYGYTF,TGTGCCAGCAGCTTAAGCGAGACGGACTTTTATGGCTACACCTTC,TRBV7-2,-,TRBJ1-2,-
CASSISTELNEKLFF,TGTGCCAGCAGCATATCGACAGAATTAAATGAAAAACTGTTTTTT,TRBV21-1,-,TRBJ1-4,-
CASSGDRGFSYGYTF,TGTGCCAGCAGTGGCGACAGGGGATTTTCCTATGGCTACACCTTC,TRBV6-5,TRBD1,TRBJ1-2,-
CASSQPTSGTYEQYF,TGCGCCAGCTCCCAGCCCACTAGCGGGACCTACGAGCAGTACTTC,TRBV4-1,TRBD2,TRBJ2-7,-
CASSLGSSYEQYF,TGTGCCAGCAGCTTAGGTAGCTCCTACGAGCAGTACTTC,TRBV5-6,-,TRBJ2-7,-
CASSPRGLAGANEQFF,TGTGCCAGCAGCCCGAGGGGACTAGCGGGAGCCAATGAGCAGTTCTTC,TRBV11-2,TRBD2,TRBJ2-1,once
CASSQDLSQGINYGYTF,TGCGCCAGCAGCCAAGATCTCTCGCAGGGCATAAACTATGGCTACACCTTC,TRBV4-1,-,TRBJ1-2,-
CASSQELRSWEGSGELFF,TGCGCCAGCAGCCAAGAACTTAGGTCGTGGGAGGGTAGCGGGGAGCTGTTTTTT,TRBV4-3,TRBD2,TRBJ2-2,-
CASSLTGLVGYNEQFF,TGTGCCAGCAGCTTAACGGGACTAGTGGGCTACAATGAGCAGTTCTTC,TRBV7-3,TRBD2,TRBJ2-1,-
CASSQVGGVDEQFF,TGCGCCAGCAGCCAAGTGGGAGGGGTGGATGAGCAGTTCTTC,TRBV4-1,TRBD2,TRBJ2-1,-
CASSSGLAGHNEQFF,TGTGCCAGCAGCTCGGGACTAGCGGGACACAATGAGCAGTTCTTC,TRBV7-6,TRBD2,TRBJ2-1,-